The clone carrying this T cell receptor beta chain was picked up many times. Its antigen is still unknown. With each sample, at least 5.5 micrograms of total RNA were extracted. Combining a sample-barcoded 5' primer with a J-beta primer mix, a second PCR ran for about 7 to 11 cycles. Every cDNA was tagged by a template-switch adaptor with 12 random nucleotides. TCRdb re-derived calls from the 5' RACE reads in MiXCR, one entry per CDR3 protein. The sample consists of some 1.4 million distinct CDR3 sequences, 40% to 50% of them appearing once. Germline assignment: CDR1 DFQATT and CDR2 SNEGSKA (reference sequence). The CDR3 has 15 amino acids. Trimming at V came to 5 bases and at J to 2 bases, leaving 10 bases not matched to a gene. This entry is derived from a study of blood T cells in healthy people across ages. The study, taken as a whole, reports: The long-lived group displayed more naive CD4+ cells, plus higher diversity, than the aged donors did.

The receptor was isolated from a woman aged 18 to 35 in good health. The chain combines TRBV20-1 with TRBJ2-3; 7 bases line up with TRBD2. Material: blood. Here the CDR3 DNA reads TGCAGTGCTCCAATGGGGGGGGTGATCACAGATACGCAGTATTTT. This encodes CSAPMGGVITDTQYF.